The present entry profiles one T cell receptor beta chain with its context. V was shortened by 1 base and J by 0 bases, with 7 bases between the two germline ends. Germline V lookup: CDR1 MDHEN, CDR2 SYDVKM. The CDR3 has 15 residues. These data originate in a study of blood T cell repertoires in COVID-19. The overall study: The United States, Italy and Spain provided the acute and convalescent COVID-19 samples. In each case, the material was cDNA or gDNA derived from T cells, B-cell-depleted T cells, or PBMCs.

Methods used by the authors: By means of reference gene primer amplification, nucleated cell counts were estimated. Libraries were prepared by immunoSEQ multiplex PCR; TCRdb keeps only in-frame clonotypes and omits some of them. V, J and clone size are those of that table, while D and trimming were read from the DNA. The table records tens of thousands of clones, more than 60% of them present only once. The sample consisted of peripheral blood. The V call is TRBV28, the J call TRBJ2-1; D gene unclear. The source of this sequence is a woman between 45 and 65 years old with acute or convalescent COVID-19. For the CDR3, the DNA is TGTGCCAGCAGTTTATTACAGACCTCCTACAATGAGCAGTTCTTC. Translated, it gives CASSLLQTSYNEQFF.